What follows describes a single T cell receptor (beta chain). The antigen is unknown. This sample's time point: newly diagnosed GD, antithyroid drugs for less than 3 months. The TCR library used RNA extracted from PBMCs. A volume of about 9 milliliters of peripheral blood was collected in EDTA tubes. The sample originates from a study of regulatory T cells in long-lasting Graves disease. Arm-PCR with iRepertoire HTBI primers amplified the CDR3 regions for these TCR beta libraries. Each CDR3 protein gets one entry after TCRdb re-called the multiplex PCR reads with MiXCR. This sample has 400,000 to 500,000 distinct CDR3 sequences, with 15% found just once. The CDR3 runs to 16 residues. The J segment lost 3 bases and the V segment lost 3 bases, leaving 10 bases of the junction unmatched. Germline V gene sequence: CDR1 MNHEY, CDR2 SVGAGI. Findings and limits, study-wide: Gene preferences differed: TRBV28, TRBJ1-2, TRBJ2-5 in persistent cases.

Another study also made use of these data, one on T cells in Graves' hyperthyroidism and ophthalmopathy. As reported in that work: First-round RT-PCR with HTBI primers amplified the TCR CDR3 region. Most clonotypes that expanded in the thyroid above 0.001 also showed up in blood.

The sequencing used peripheral blood mononuclear cells (PBMCs), collected at new diagnosis, from a patient treated with antithyroid drugs. The V and J genes are TRBV6-5 and TRBJ2-5, with 7 bases identical to TRBD2. This TCR came from a woman in her thirties or forties with Graves disease. The CDR3 region is CASSYSARTREETQYF. The CDR3 DNA reads TGTGCCAGCAGTTATTCCGCGCGGACTAGGGAAGAGACCCAGTACTTC.